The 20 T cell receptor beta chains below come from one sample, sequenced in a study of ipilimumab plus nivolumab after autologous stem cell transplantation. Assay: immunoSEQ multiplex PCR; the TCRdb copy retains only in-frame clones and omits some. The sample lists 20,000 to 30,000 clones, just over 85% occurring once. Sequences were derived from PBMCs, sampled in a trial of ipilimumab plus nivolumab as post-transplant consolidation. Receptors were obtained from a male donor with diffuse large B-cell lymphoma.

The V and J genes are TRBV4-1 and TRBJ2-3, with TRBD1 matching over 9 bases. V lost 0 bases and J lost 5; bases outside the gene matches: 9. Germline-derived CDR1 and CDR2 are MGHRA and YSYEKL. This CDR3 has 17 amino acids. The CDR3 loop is CASSQDGTGSFLDTQYF. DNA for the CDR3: TGCGCCAGCAGCCAAGACGGGACAGGGTCGTTTTTAGATACGCAGTATTTT.

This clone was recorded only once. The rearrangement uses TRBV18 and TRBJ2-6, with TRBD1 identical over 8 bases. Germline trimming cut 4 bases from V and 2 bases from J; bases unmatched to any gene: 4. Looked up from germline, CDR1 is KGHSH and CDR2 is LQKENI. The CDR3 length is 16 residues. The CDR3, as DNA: TGTGCCAGCTCACGTCGACAGGGGACTGGGGCCAACGTCCTGACTTTC. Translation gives CASSRRQGTGANVLTF.

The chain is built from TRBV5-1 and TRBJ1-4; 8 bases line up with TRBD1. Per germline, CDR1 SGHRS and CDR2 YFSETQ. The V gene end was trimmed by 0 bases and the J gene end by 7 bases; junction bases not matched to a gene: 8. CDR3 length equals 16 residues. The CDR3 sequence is CASSLAQTGAAEKLFF. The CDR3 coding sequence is TGCGCCAGCAGCTTGGCGCAGACAGGGGCGGCTGAAAAACTGTTTTTT.

DNA of the CDR3: TGTGCCACCAGCAGTCCTCAGAAAGGAAACACCATATATTTT. This sequence encodes CATSSPQKGNTIYF. This rearrangement joins TRBV15 to TRBJ1-3; D gene ambiguous. V lost 3 bases, J lost 4 bases, and 10 bases lay in between. The germline V gene has CDR1 LNHNV and CDR2 YYDKDF (reference sequence). The CDR3 runs to 14 residues.

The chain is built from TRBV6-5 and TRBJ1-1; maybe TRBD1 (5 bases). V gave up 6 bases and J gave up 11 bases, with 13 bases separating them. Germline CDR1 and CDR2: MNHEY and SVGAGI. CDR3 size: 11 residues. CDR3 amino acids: CASSSGALAFF. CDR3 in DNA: TGTGCCAGCAGCTCCGGGGCCCTGGCTTTCTTT.

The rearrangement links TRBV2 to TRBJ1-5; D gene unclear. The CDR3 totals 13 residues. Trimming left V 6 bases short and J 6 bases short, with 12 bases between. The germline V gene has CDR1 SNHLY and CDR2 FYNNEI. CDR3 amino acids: CASRRGTAQPQHF. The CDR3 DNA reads TGTGCCAGCAGGCGGGGTACTGCTCAGCCCCAGCATTTT.

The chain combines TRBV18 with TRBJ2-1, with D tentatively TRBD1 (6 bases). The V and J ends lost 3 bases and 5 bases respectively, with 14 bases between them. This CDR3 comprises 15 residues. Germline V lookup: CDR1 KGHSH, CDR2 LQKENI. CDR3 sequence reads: CASSPWQGTDNEQFF. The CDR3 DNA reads TGTGCCAGCTCACCGTGGCAGGGGACCGACAATGAGCAGTTCTTC.

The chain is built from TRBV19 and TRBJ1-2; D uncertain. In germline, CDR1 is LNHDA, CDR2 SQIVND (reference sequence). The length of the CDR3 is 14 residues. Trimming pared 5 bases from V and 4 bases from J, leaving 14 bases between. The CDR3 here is CASSSDGGIYGYTF. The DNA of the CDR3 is TGTGCCAGTAGTTCCGACGGTGGGATCTATGGCTACACCTTC.

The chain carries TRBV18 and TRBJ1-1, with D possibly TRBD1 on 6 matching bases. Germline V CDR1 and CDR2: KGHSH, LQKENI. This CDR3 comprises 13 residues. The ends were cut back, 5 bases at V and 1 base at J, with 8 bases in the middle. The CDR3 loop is CASSGQRNTEAFF. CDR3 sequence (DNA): TGTGCCAGCTCAGGACAGAGGAACACTGAAGCTTTCTTT. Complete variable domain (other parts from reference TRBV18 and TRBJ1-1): NAGVMQNPRHLVRRRGQEARLRCSPMKGHSHVYWYRQLPEEGLKFMVYLQKENIIDESGMPKERFSAEFPKEGPSILRIQQVVRGDSAAYFCASSGQRNTEAFFGQGTRLTVV.

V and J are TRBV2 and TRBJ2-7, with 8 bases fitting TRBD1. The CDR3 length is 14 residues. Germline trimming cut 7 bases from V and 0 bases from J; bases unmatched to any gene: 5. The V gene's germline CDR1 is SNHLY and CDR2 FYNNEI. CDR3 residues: CASNRQGSSYEQYF. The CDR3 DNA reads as TGTGCCAGCAACCGACAGGGGAGCTCCTACGAGCAGTACTTC.

CDR3 bases: TGTGCCAGCAGTCCACCGGGACAGGGGCGCACCGGGGAGCTGTTTTTT. This encodes CASSPPGQGRTGELFF. The rearrangement uses TRBV6-6 and TRBJ2-2; TRBD1 aligns across 10 bases. V lost 5 bases to trimming and J lost 4 bases; unmatched junction nucleotides: 7. The CDR3 extends over 16 amino acids. CDR1 is MNHNY and CDR2 is SVGAGI in the germline V gene (reference sequence).

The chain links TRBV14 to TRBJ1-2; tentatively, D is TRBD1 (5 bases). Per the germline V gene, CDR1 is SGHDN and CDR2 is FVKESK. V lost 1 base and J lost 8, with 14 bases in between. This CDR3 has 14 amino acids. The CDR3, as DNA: TGTGCCAGCAGCCAAGCTCGGGGGGGTGGCGGCTACACCTTC. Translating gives CASSQARGGGGYTF.

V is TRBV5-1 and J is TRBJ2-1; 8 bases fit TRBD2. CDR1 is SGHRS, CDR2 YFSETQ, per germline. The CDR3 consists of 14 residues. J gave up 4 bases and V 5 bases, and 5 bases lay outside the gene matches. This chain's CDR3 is CASRPGGPYNEQFF. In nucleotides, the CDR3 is TGCGCCAGCAGACCGGGGGGGCCGTACAATGAGCAGTTCTTC.

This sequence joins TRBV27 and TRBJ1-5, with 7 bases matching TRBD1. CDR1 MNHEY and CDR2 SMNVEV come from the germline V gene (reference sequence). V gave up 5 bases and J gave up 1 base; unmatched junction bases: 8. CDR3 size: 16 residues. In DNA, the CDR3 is TGTGCCAGCAGTGCATCAGGGGGTATAAGCAATCAGCCCCAGCATTTT. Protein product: CASSASGGISNQPQHF.

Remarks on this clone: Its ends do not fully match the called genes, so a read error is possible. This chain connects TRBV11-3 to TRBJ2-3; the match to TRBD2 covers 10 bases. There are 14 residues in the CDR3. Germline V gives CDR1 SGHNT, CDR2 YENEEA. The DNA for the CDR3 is TGTGCCAGCAGTTTAGCGGGGGGCCGAGATACGCAGTATTTT. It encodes CASSLAGGRDTQYF.

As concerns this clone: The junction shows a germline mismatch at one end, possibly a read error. CDR3 nucleotide sequence: TGTGCCAGCATCTTGTACTGGGGAGACTCTGGAAACACCATATATTTT. It is translated as CASILYWGDSGNTIYF. V gene TRBV5-6 combines with J gene TRBJ1-3, with unresolved D. CDR1 and CDR2 from the germline V gene are SGHDT and YYEEEE. The CDR3 is 16 amino acids.

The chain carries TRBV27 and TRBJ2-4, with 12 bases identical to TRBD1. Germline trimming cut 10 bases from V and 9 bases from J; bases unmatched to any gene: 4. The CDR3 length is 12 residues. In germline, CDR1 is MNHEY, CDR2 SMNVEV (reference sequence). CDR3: CAIGTGGTIQYF. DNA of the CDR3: TGTGCCATAGGGACAGGGGGCACCATTCAGTACTTC.

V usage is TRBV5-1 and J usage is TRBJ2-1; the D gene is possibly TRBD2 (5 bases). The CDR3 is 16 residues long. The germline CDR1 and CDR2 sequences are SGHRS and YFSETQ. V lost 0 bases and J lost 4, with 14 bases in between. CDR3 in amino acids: CASSLDASLGYNEQFF. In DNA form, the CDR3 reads TGCGCCAGCAGCTTGGATGCTAGCTTAGGGTACAATGAGCAGTTCTTC.

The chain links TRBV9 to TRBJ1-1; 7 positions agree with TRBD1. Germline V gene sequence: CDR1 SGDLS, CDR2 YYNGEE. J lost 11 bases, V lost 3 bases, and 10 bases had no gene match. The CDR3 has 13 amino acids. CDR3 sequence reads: CASSASRDRAAFF. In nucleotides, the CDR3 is TGTGCCAGCAGCGCCAGCCGTGACAGGGCGGCTTTCTTT.

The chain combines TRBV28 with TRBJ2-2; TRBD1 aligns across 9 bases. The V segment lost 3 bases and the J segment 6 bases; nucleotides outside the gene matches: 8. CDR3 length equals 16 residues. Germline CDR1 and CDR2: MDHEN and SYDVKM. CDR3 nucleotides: TGTGCCAGCAGTTTTTGGGACAGGGCTGTTTCCGGGGAGCTGTTTTTT. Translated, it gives CASSFWDRAVSGELFF. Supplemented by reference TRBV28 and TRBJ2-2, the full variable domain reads DVKVTQSSRYLVKRTGEKVFLECVQDMDHENMFWYRQDPGLGLRLIYFSYDVKMKEKGDIPEGYSVSREKKERFSLILESASTNQTSMYLCASSFWDRAVSGELFFGEGSRLTVL.